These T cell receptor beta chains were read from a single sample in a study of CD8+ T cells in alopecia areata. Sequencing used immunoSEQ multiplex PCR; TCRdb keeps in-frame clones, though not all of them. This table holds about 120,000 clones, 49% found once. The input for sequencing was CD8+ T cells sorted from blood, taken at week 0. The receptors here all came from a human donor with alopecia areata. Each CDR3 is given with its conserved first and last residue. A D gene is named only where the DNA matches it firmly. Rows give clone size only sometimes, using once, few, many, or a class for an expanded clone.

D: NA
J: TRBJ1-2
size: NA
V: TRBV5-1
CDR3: CASSPTRESSNYGYTF
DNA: TGCGCCAGCAGCCCAACCCGAGAGTCGTCTAACTATGGCTACACCTTC

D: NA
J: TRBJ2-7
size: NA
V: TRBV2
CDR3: CASSDPRDEQYF
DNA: TGTGCCAGCAGTGATCCCAGGGACGAGCAGTACTTC

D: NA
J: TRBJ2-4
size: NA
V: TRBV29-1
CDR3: CSGSVGTKAKNIQYF
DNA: TGCAGCGGGTCCGTGGGGACAAAAGCCAAAAACATTCAGTACTTC

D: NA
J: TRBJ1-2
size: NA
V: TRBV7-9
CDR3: CASSLMRSDDGYTF
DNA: TGTGCCAGCAGCTTAATGCGTTCGGATGATGGCTACACCTTC

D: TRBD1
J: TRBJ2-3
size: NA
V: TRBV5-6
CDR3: CASSPGTAIDTQYF
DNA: TGTGCCAGCAGCCCGGGGACAGCCATAGATACGCAGTATTTT

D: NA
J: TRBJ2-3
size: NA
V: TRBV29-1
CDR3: CSATESTDTQYF
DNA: TGCAGCGCAACAGAAAGCACAGATACGCAGTATTTT

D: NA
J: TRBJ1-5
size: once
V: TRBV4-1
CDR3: CASSQDYSYSNQPQHF
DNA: TGCGCCAGCAGCCAAGATTACTCCTATAGCAATCAGCCCCAGCATTTT

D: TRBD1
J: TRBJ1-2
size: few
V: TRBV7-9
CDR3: CASSAGGQGDYGYTF
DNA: TGTGCCAGCAGCGCAGGGGGACAGGGAGACTATGGCTACACCTTC

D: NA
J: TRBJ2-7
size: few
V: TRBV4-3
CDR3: CASSQEIDSYEQYF
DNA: TGCGCCAGCAGCCAAGAAATCGACAGTTACGAGCAGTACTTC

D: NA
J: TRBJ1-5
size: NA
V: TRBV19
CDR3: CASSIDEGQPQHF
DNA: TGTGCCAGTAGTATCGATGAGGGTCAGCCCCAGCATTTT

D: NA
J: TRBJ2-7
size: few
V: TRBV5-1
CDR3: CASSFGEYTYEQYF
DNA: TGCGCCAGCAGCTTCGGAGAGTACACCTACGAGCAGTACTTC

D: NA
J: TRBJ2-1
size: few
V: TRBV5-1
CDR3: CASSLPSSNEQFF
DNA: TGCGCCAGCAGCTTGCCTAGCTCCAATGAGCAGTTCTTC

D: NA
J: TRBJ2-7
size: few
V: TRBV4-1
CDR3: CASSQDWRGTYYEQYF
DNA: TGCGCCAGCAGCCAAGATTGGAGGGGAACCTACTACGAGCAGTACTTC

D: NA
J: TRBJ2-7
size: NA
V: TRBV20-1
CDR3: CSASPNLEQYF
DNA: TGCAGTGCTAGCCCGAATCTCGAGCAGTACTTC

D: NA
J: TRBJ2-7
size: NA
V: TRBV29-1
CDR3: CSPGIQNEQYF
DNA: TGCAGCCCTGGGATCCAAAACGAGCAGTACTTC

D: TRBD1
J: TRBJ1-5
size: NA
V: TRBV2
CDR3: CASRGGQGNQPQHF
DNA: TGTGCCAGCAGAGGAGGACAGGGGAATCAGCCCCAGCATTTT

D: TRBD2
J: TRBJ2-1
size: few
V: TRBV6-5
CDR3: CASGLAGGDEQFF
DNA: TGTGCCAGCGGACTAGCCGGAGGGGATGAGCAGTTCTTC

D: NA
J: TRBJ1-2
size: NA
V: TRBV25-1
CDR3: CASSESGPGSGYTF
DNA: TGTGCCAGCAGTGAATCCGGACCAGGGTCGGGCTACACCTTC

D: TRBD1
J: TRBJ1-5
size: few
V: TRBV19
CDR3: CASSIDPGGNQPQHF
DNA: TGTGCCAGTAGTATAGACCCAGGGGGGAATCAGCCCCAGCATTTT

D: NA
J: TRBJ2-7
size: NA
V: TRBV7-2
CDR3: CASSSPGSYEQYF
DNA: TGTGCCAGCAGCTCGCCGGGCTCCTACGAGCAGTACTTC

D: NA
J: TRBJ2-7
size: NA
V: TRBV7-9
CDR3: CASRQSRAYEQYF
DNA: TGTGCCAGCAGGCAGAGCAGGGCCTACGAGCAGTACTTC

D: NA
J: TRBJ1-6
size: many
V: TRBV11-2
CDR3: CASSLPSGGSNSPLHF
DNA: TGTGCCAGCAGCCTCCCGTCGGGGGGTAGTAATTCACCCCTCCACTTT

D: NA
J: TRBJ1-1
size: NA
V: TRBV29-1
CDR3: CSVRLGVDLNTEAFF
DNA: TGCAGCGTGCGTTTAGGGGTGGACCTGAACACTGAAGCTTTCTTT

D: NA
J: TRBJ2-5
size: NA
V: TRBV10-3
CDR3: CAIRTAEETQYF
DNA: TGTGCCATCAGGACTGCCGAAGAGACCCAGTACTTC

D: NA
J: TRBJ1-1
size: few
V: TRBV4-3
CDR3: CASSQVYGADTEAFF
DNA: TGCGCCAGCAGCCAAGTTTACGGGGCCGACACTGAAGCTTTCTTT

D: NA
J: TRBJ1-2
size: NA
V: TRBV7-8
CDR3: CASSLALSWGYTF
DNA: TGTGCCAGCAGCTTAGCGCTATCGTGGGGCTACACCTTC

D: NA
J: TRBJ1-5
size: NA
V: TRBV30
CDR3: CAWSRGAGQPQHF
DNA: TGTGCCTGGAGTCGGGGCGCGGGTCAGCCCCAGCATTTT

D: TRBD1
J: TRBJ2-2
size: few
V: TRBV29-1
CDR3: CSAGPGTGATGELFF
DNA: TGCAGCGCCGGACCCGGGACAGGGGCCACCGGGGAGCTGTTTTTT

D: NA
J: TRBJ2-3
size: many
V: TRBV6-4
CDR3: CASSDRSGGTDTQYF
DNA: TGTGCCAGCAGTGACAGGTCAGGGGGCACAGATACGCAGTATTTT

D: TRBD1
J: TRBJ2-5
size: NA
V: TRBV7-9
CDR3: CASSLGTGGGKTQYF
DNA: TGTGCCAGCAGCTTAGGGACAGGGGGCGGAAAGACCCAGTACTTC

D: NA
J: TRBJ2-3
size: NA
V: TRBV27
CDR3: CAARTRAFDTQYF
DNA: TGTGCCGCTCGTACAAGGGCCTTTGATACGCAGTATTTT

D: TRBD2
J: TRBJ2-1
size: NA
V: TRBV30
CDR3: CAWYGGANEQFF
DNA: TGTGCCTGGTACGGGGGGGCGAATGAGCAGTTCTTC

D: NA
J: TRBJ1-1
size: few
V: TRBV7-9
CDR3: CASSPVGGSTEAFF
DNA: TGTGCCAGCAGCCCGGTAGGGGGGAGCACTGAAGCTTTCTTT

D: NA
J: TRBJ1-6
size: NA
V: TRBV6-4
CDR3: CASSDSDNSPLHF
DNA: TGTGCCAGCAGTGACTCGGACAATTCACCCCTCCACTTT

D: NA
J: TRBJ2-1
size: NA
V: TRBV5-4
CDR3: CASSLGVNEQFF
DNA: TGTGCCAGCAGCTTGGGGGTCAATGAGCAGTTCTTC

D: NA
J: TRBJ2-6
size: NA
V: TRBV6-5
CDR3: CASSYSMGEGANVLTF
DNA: TGTGCCAGCAGTTACTCGATGGGGGAGGGGGCCAACGTCCTGACTTTC

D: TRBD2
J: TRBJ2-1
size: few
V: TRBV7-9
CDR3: CASTPGEGPSYNEQFF
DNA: TGTGCCAGCACTCCCGGGGAGGGTCCCTCCTACAATGAGCAGTTCTTC

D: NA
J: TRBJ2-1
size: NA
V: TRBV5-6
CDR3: CASSQVSRGNEQFF
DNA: TGTGCCAGCAGCCAGGTGTCCCGGGGCAATGAGCAGTTCTTC

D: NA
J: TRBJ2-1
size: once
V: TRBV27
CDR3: CASSYGGWGEQFF
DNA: TGTGCCAGCAGTTATGGGGGATGGGGGGAGCAGTTCTTC

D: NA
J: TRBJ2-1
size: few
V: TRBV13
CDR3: CASSPAIEDEQFF
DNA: TGTGCCAGCAGCCCTGCTATCGAGGATGAGCAGTTCTTC

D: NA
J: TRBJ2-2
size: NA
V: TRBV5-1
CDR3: CASSPGDTGELFF
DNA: TGCGCCAGCAGCCCGGGGGACACCGGGGAGCTGTTTTTT

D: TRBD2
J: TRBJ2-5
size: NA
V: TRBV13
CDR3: CASSAGHGGGSQETQYF
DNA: TGTGCCAGCAGCGCAGGACACGGGGGGGGATCACAAGAGACCCAGTACTTC

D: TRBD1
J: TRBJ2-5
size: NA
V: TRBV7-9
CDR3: CASSLGTGGETQYF
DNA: TGTGCCAGCAGCTTAGGAACAGGGGGCGAGACCCAGTACTTC

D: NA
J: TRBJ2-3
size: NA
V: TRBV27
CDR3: CATGLGTDTQYF
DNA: TGTGCCACCGGGCTGGGCACAGATACGCAGTATTTT

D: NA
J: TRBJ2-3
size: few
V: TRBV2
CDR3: CASSDPRFGTPVEDTQYF
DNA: TGTGCCAGCAGTGACCCGCGGTTTGGGACACCGGTTGAAGATACGCAGTATTTT

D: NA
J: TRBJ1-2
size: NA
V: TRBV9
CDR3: CASSPGRADGYTF
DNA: TGTGCCAGCAGCCCCGGCAGGGCGGATGGCTACACCTTC

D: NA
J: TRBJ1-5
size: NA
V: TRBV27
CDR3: CASSFRTNQPQHF
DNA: TGTGCCAGCAGTTTCCGGACCAATCAGCCCCAGCATTTT

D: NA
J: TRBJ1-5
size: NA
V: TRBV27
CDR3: CASSPGPALPQHF
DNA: TGTGCCAGCAGTCCAGGGCCCGCTTTACCCCAGCATTTT

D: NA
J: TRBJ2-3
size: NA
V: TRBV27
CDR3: CASGPLDTQYF
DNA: TGTGCCAGCGGACCCCTGGATACGCAGTATTTT

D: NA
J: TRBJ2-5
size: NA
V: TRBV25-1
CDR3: CASSESLGLEGTETQYF
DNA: TGTGCCAGCAGTGAATCGCTGGGACTCGAGGGAACAGAGACCCAGTACTTC

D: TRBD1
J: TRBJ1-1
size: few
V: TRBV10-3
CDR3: CAISAAGGGTEAFF
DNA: TGTGCCATCAGCGCCGCAGGGGGAGGCACTGAAGCTTTCTTT

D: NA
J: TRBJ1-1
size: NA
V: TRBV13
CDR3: CASSLRSGVEAFF
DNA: TGTGCCAGCAGCCTTAGGTCAGGGGTTGAAGCTTTCTTT